This T cell receptor (beta chain) came from a study of T cell responses to AZD1222 COVID-19 vaccine. Study-level information: Analyses pooled second doses at about 4 or about 12 weeks. Broader study findings: Donors skewed white British and female; clonal diversity was possibly underestimated. Baseline seropositivity characterized only a handful of AZD1222 recipients. Spike was spanned by vaccine-associated CD4 TCRs, with dominance at 160-218 and 743-854.

Details on this clone: The antigen is undetermined.

Profiled with immunoSEQ multiplex PCR; TCRdb holds only in-frame clones, not every one. The repertoire holds tens of thousands of clones, with roughly 85% as singletons. Per germline, CDR1 MNHEY and CDR2 SVGEGT. The CDR3 is 13 amino acids. With 4 bases removed from V and 4 bases from J, the gap between germline ends came to 8 bases. This TCR was sampled from an adult in good health. Source: peripheral blood, taken on day 0 of AZD1222 vaccination. This sequence joins TRBV6-2 or TRBV6-3 and TRBJ2-1; D gene unclear. The CDR3 region is CASSLRPYNEQFF. In DNA, the CDR3 is TGTGCCAGCAGTTTACGACCGTACAATGAGCAGTTCTTC.